This entry features one T cell receptor (beta chain) sequence. Its antigen is currently unknown. These data come from a study of cytomegalovirus exposure and HLA in healthy donors. Study overall: Just over 80% of 350 to 400 genotyped donors fell in the Caucasian-associated ancestry cluster.

Unrecorded immune exposure was likely among donors, who were nominally healthy when sampled. Study-wide results and limits: Among TCR beta chains of equal frequency, HLA-associated ones were more clonally expanded in a later analysis.

Amplification used 60 Vbeta primers and 13 Jbeta primers. Study processing details: In a later analysis, the count reached 82 million or so unique TCR beta chains, with 10 million to 11 million shared. Only in-frame clones appear in the TCRdb table, and some are missing; sequencing was by immunoSEQ multiplex PCR. V and J calls and clone size are copied from that table; D and trimming were computed from the DNA. Of some 160,000 clones listed, 77% are singletons. The ends lost 0 bases at V and 4 bases at J; junction bases unmatched: 9. The CDR3 has 16 amino acids. CDR1 SGHNT and CDR2 YYREEE come from the germline V gene (reference sequence).

This chain links TRBV5-4 with TRBJ1-1, with TRBD1 matching over 7 bases. The specimen was PBMCs. This TCR was sampled from a woman in her thirties in good health and CMV-seronegative. The CDR3 coding sequence is TGTGCCAGCAGCTTGGGGGACAGCGGAGGGGGCACTGAAGCTTTCTTT. Translating gives CASSLGDSGGGTEAFF. Full variable domain (outside the CDR3, taken from reference TRBV5-4 and TRBJ1-1): ETGVTQSPTHLIKTRGQQVTLRCSSQSGHNTVSWYQQALGQGPQFIFQYYREEENGRGNFPPRFSGLQFPNYSSELNVNALELDDSALYLCASSLGDSGGGTEAFFGQGTRLTVV.